These 27 T cell receptor beta chains originate from one sample sequenced in a study of T cell responses to AZD1222 COVID-19 vaccine. TCRdb's table, derived via immunoSEQ multiplex PCR, lists solely in-frame clones and lacks some. The sample lists 200,000 or so clones, about 90% occurring once. This sample comprised peripheral blood, obtained on day 0 of MenACWY control vaccination. Every receptor here comes from an adult in good health.

This chain connects TRBV11-2 to TRBJ2-3; weak D call: TRBD1 (6 bases). Germline V gene lookup returns CDR1 SGHAT and CDR2 FQNNGV. The length of the CDR3 is 15 residues. V dropped 7 bases and J dropped 0 bases, with 14 bases sitting between them. The CDR3 nucleotides read TGTGCCAGCACCTCAGGGGAAATTAGCACAGATACGCAGTATTTT. It yields the protein CASTSGEISTDTQYF.

This clone appeared a few times. The chain has TRBV7-9 and TRBJ1-4; TRBD1 agrees at 8 bases. V lost 1 base, J lost 6 bases, and 4 bases stayed unmatched. In germline, CDR1 is SEHNR, CDR2 FQNEAQ (reference sequence). The CDR3 covers 15 residues. CDR3 coding DNA: TGTGCCAGCAGCTTAGGGACAGGGAGGGATGAAAAACTGTTTTTT. It encodes CASSLGTGRDEKLFF.

CDR3 coding DNA: TGTGCCAGCAGTGAAGCTGCCCTCCAGGGTGACTATGGCTACACCTTC. It translates to CASSEAALQGDYGYTF. The rearrangement joins TRBV2 to TRBJ1-2, with TRBD1 as a possible D gene (5 bases). The CDR3 covers 16 residues. Germline V gene sequence: CDR1 SNHLY, CDR2 FYNNEI. Trimming stripped 0 bases from V and 3 bases from J, with 14 bases between.

The rearrangement links TRBV5-1 to TRBJ1-2; 8 positions agree with TRBD1. This CDR3 has 13 residues. V lost 2 bases and J lost 4; bases outside the gene matches: 1. Germline V lookup: CDR1 SGHRS, CDR2 YFSETQ. CDR3 amino acids: CASSFDRGYGYTF. CDR3 coding DNA: TGCGCCAGCAGCTTTGACAGGGGCTATGGCTACACCTTC.

The chain uses TRBV5-1 and TRBJ1-5; maybe TRBD1 (6 bases). The CDR3 extends over 15 amino acids. The germline CDR1 and CDR2 sequences are SGHRS and YFSETQ. V was shortened by 2 bases and J by 4 bases, with 13 bases between the two germline ends. Written as DNA, the CDR3 is TGCGCCAGCAGCTTAGGGGCAGGGGAGAATCAGCCCCAGCATTTT. It codes for CASSLGAGENQPQHF. The full variable domain, with the rest looked up from reference TRBV5-1 and TRBJ1-5, is KAGVTQTPRYLIKTRGQQVTLSCSPISGHRSVSWYQQTPGQGLQFLFEYFSETQRNKGNFPGRFSGRQFSNSRSEMNVSTLELGDSALYLCASSLGAGENQPQHFGDGTRLSIL.

The chain couples TRBV19 to TRBJ2-1; D gene unclear. From germline, CDR1 is LNHDA and CDR2 SQIVND (reference sequence). The CDR3 contains 13 residues. V lost 6 bases and J lost 3, with 9 bases in between. The CDR3 loop is CASSPPFYNEQFF. In nucleotides, the CDR3 is TGTGCCAGTAGCCCACCTTTCTACAATGAGCAGTTCTTC.

Only one count was recorded for this clone. The chain recombines TRBV4-1 with TRBJ1-1, with D uncertain. Trimming shortened V by 0 bases and J by 5 bases, and 7 bases separated the two germline ends. CDR3 length: 13 amino acids. CDR1 MGHRA and CDR2 YSYEKL come from the germline V gene. The CDR3 coding sequence is TGCGCCAGCAGCCAAGAGCTGTGGACTGAAGCTTTCTTT. It translates to CASSQELWTEAFF.

The chain links TRBV3-1 (or the pseudogene TRBV3-2) to TRBJ2-2; the match to TRBD1 covers 7 bases. Trimming at V came to 0 bases and at J to 5 bases, leaving 15 bases not matched to a gene. The CDR3 loop spans 19 amino acids. The V gene's germline CDR1 is LGHDT and CDR2 YNNKEL (reference sequence). The CDR3 DNA sequence: TGTGCCAGCAGCCAAGAGGTTCCGGGACAGTGGTTCTTGACCGGGGAGCTGTTTTTT. Translated: CASSQEVPGQWFLTGELFF.

The rearrangement joins TRBV28 to TRBJ1-1, with 7 bases that match TRBD1. This CDR3 has 14 amino acids. With V trimmed by 5 bases and J by 5 bases, 8 bases remained unmatched. In germline, CDR1 is MDHEN, CDR2 SYDVKM. CDR3 amino acids: CASSRPTGWTEAFF. For the CDR3, the DNA is TGTGCCAGCAGTCGGCCGACAGGGTGGACTGAAGCTTTCTTT.

The chain uses TRBV3-1 (or the pseudogene TRBV3-2) and TRBJ1-1; no clear D gene. The length of the CDR3 is 14 residues. V lost 1 base and J 4 bases, leaving 10 bases between the germline ends. Germline V CDR1 and CDR2: LGHDT, YNNKEL (reference sequence). The CDR3 sequence: CASSQGHSTTEAFF. The CDR3 coding sequence is TGTGCCAGCAGCCAAGGTCACAGCACCACTGAAGCTTTCTTT.

This clone appeared once. The chain employs TRBV5-4 and TRBJ2-5; D tentatively reads TRBD1 or TRBD2 (6 bases each). This CDR3 comprises 15 residues. The V and J ends lost 3 bases and 5 bases respectively, with 17 bases between them. Looked up from germline, CDR1 is SGHNT and CDR2 is YYREEE (reference sequence). This CDR3 is CASSSAVGGQETQYF. The CDR3 DNA is TGTGCCAGCAGCTCAGCTGTGGGGGGCCAGGAGACCCAGTACTTC.

J is TRBJ2-1 and V is TRBV14; D is unclear. Trimming stripped 1 base from V and 8 bases from J, with 6 bases between. Germline CDR1 is SGHDN and CDR2 is FVKESK. This CDR3 is 12 amino acids long. CDR3 loop: CASSQGGYEQFF. The CDR3 nucleotides are TGTGCCAGCAGCCAAGGGGGATATGAGCAGTTCTTC.

The chain has TRBV4-1 and TRBJ1-1, with TRBD1 identical over 7 bases. CDR1 and CDR2 from the germline V gene are MGHRA and YSYEKL. The V segment lost 3 bases and the J segment 0 bases; nucleotides outside the gene matches: 7. CDR3 length equals 16 residues. The CDR3 DNA is TGCGCCAGCAGCCAGATAACAGGGGCTCTGAACACTGAAGCTTTCTTT. Translation gives CASSQITGALNTEAFF.

The V call is TRBV4-1, the J call TRBJ2-5, with 8 bases lining up with TRBD2. Trimming at V came to 1 base and at J to 3 bases, leaving 4 bases not matched to a gene. Germline V gene data show CDR1 as MGHRA and CDR2 as YSYEKL. The CDR3 loop spans 15 amino acids. The CDR3 spells CASSQGLAGKETQYF. Written as DNA, the CDR3 is TGCGCCAGCAGCCAAGGGTTAGCGGGGAAAGAGACCCAGTACTTC.

CDR3 sequence (DNA): TGTGCCAGCAGCAAGGACTACGAGCAGTACTTC. It translates to CASSKDYEQYF. This chain joins TRBV21-1 and TRBJ2-7. TRBV21-1 is shown as a pseudogene. This CDR3 has 11 residues.

Only one count was recorded for this clone. This chain connects TRBV7-2 to TRBJ1-6, with D possibly being TRBD1 (5 bases). Trimming removed 1 base from V and 9 bases from J, with 13 bases in between. CDR3 length: 15 residues. Germline loops: CDR1 SGHTA, CDR2 FQGNSA. The CDR3 DNA is TGTGCCAGCAGCTTAGAGGGCCCGGGGGGTTCACCCCTCCACTTT. Its translation: CASSLEGPGGSPLHF.

The rearrangement links TRBV28 to TRBJ1-6, with TRBD1 identical over 8 bases. CDR3 length: 14 residues. Germline CDR1 MDHEN, CDR2 SYDVKM. V lost 5 bases to trimming and J lost 7 bases; unmatched junction nucleotides: 4. The CDR3 loop reads CASSLAGGNSPLHF. The CDR3 DNA is TGTGCCAGCAGTCTAGCAGGGGGCAATTCACCCCTCCACTTT.

J is TRBJ1-2 and V is TRBV7-2, with D possibly TRBD1 on 5 matching bases. V was trimmed by 6 bases and J by 8 bases, leaving 13 bases between them. The CDR3 loop spans 12 amino acids. Per the germline V gene, CDR1 is SGHTA and CDR2 is FQGNSA. This CDR3 reads CASSDRGEGYTF. CDR3 sequence (DNA): TGTGCCAGCAGTGACCGGGGGGAAGGCTACACCTTC.

This clone was counted between two and nine times. The chain uses TRBV28 and TRBJ1-5; 8 bases fit TRBD1. The germline V gene encodes CDR1 MDHEN and CDR2 SYDVKM. This CDR3 contains 18 residues. J lost 0 bases, V lost 10 bases, and 17 bases had no gene match. The CDR3 sequence is CANQFMTGAAYSNQPQHF. CDR3 bases: TGTGCCAACCAATTCATGACAGGGGCCGCATATAGCAATCAGCCCCAGCATTTT.

This clone has only a few counts. The genes are TRBV3-1 (or the pseudogene TRBV3-2) and TRBJ2-3; no reliable D call. This CDR3 is built from 13 residues. Trimming stripped 2 bases from V and 5 bases from J, with 8 bases between. Germline CDR1 reads LGHDT; CDR2 reads YNNKEL (reference sequence). CDR3 in amino acids: CASSQRFRDTQYF. CDR3 in DNA: TGTGCCAGCAGCCAAAGGTTTAGAGATACGCAGTATTTT.

This clone has only one observation. The chain recombines TRBV24-1 with TRBJ1-2; D might be TRBD1 (5 bases). Germline V gene lookup returns CDR1 KGHDR and CDR2 SFDVKD. CDR3 length: 15 residues. The V end lost 4 bases, the J end lost 4 bases, and 15 bases lay between the germline ends. DNA of the CDR3: TGTGCCACCAGTGACCGACGCGGGGCGGCCTATGGCTACACCTTC. This sequence encodes CATSDRRGAAYGYTF.

This clone was detected a few times. The genes are TRBV7-2 and TRBJ2-3; maybe TRBD1 (6 bases). Per the germline V gene, CDR1 is SGHTA and CDR2 is FQGNSA. This CDR3 has 14 amino acids. V shed 5 bases and J shed 2 bases, with 11 bases lying between them. CDR3 sequence reads: CASSTDRNTDTQYF. The DNA for the CDR3 is TGTGCCAGCAGCACTGACAGGAACACAGATACGCAGTATTTT.

The chain couples TRBV6-1 to TRBJ2-5, with 12 positions matching TRBD2. The CDR3 runs 15 residues. Per germline, CDR1 MNHNS and CDR2 SASEGT. Unmatched junction bases numbered 2, after V lost 2 bases and J lost 4 bases. For the CDR3, the DNA is TGTGCCAGCAGTGAACTAGCGGGAGGGGTAGAGACCCAGTACTTC. Its protein product is CASSELAGGVETQYF.

The J gene is TRBJ2-3, the V gene TRBV28, with 9 nucleotides matching TRBD2. Germline CDR1 reads MDHEN; CDR2 reads SYDVKM. V lost 0 bases, J lost 1 base, and 2 bases stayed unmatched. This CDR3 has 16 amino acids. Here the CDR3 reads CASSLWQREGTDTQYF. The CDR3 nucleotides read TGTGCCAGCAGTTTATGGCAGCGGGAGGGCACAGATACGCAGTATTTT.

This clone was detected a few times. The rearrangement joins TRBV27 to TRBJ1-2; a possible D gene is TRBD1 (5 bases). Between the trimmed V and J ends, which lost 7 bases and 0 bases, there was a span of 15 bases. CDR3 length: 15 residues. CDR1 is MNHEY and CDR2 is SMNVEV in the germline V gene (reference sequence). The CDR3 region has the DNA TGTGCCAGCAACCCCACAGGCGGCTCTAACTATGGCTACACCTTC. This translates into CASNPTGGSNYGYTF.

This chain joins TRBV5-4 and TRBJ1-2; D not certain. This CDR3 is 13 amino acids long. CDR1 and CDR2 (germline): SGHNT, YYREEE (reference sequence). V gave up 1 base and J gave up 5 bases, with 9 bases separating them. CDR3 region: CASSLPGSYGYTF. The CDR3 DNA sequence: TGTGCCAGCAGCTTGCCAGGATCTTATGGCTACACCTTC.

This clone has just one count. This chain uses TRBV7-9 with TRBJ1-5, with D possibly TRBD1 on 6 matching bases. The V gene's germline CDR1 is SEHNR and CDR2 FQNEAQ (reference sequence). The CDR3 covers 16 residues. V was shortened by 5 bases and J by 8 bases, with 22 bases between the two germline ends. The CDR3 DNA reads TGTGCCAGCAGCACTACACAGGGAAGCAAGGACAAGCCCCAGCATTTT. This codes for CASSTTQGSKDKPQHF. Looking up the rest from reference TRBV7-9 and TRBJ1-5 gives the full variable domain: DTGVSQNPRHKITKRGQNVTFRCDPISEHNRLYWYRQTLGQGPEFLTYFQNEAQLEKSRLLSDRFSAERPKGSFSTLEIQRTEQGDSAMYLCASSTTQGSKDKPQHFGDGTRLSIL.